The 15 T cell receptor beta chains below were found in one sample sequenced in a study of cytomegalovirus exposure and HLA in healthy donors. PCR involved 60 Vbeta and 13 Jbeta primers. Libraries were prepared by immunoSEQ multiplex PCR; TCRdb keeps only in-frame clonotypes and omits some of them. The sample lists approximately 140,000 clones, over 70% occurring once. Sequenced sample: PBMCs. Receptor source: a man aged 40-49 years in good health and CMV-seropositive.

The chain couples TRBV5-1 to TRBJ2-3, with a tentative D call TRBD2 (5 bases). Per germline, CDR1 SGHRS and CDR2 YFSETQ. The CDR3 has 15 residues. Trimming left V 0 bases short and J 0 bases short, with 8 bases between. The CDR3 reads CASSLERGSTDTQYF. The CDR3 coding sequence is TGCGCCAGCAGCTTGGAACGCGGGAGCACAGATACGCAGTATTTT.

This sequence joins TRBV4-1 and TRBJ1-1; D perhaps matches TRBD1 (5 bases). Germline CDR1 is MGHRA and CDR2 is YSYEKL. Trimming pared 0 bases from V and 4 bases from J, leaving 9 bases between. The CDR3 is 14 amino acids. The CDR3 DNA reads TGCGCCAGCAGCCAAGACAGGGCGAGCACTGAAGCTTTCTTT. Protein sequence: CASSQDRASTEAFF.

V usage is TRBV5-1 and J usage is TRBJ1-4, with 7 bases that match TRBD1. Trimming cost V 3 bases and J 5 bases; bases outside gene matches: 7. From germline, CDR1 is SGHRS and CDR2 YFSETQ. The CDR3 has 15 amino acids. Written as DNA, the CDR3 is TGCGCCAGCAGCTACCAGACAGGGTCGAATGAAAAACTGTTTTTT. Translation: CASSYQTGSNEKLFF.

This clone has only a few counts. The V and J genes are TRBV6-1 and TRBJ2-7, with 9 bases that match TRBD1. The CDR3 consists of 12 residues. J gave up 6 bases and V 6 bases, and 3 bases lay outside the gene matches. Germline values: CDR1 MNHNS, CDR2 SASEGT. The CDR3 reads CASRGTGPEQYF. CDR3 DNA sequence: TGTGCCAGCAGAGGGACAGGGCCCGAGCAGTACTTC.

The rearrangement joins TRBV5-1 to TRBJ2-6; D is possibly TRBD1 (6 bases). V was cut by 0 bases and J by 0 bases, with 28 bases left in between. Germline loops: CDR1 SGHRS, CDR2 YFSETQ. There are 23 residues in the CDR3. The CDR3 nucleotides are TGCGCCAGCAGCTTGGTGGAACCCAGGGGTCTTGGGCTACCCAACTCTGGGGCCAACGTCCTGACTTTC. This sequence encodes CASSLVEPRGLGLPNSGANVLTF.

This sequence joins TRBV7-9 and TRBJ1-1; D call uncertain. The CDR3 totals 14 residues. The V gene's germline CDR1 is SEHNR and CDR2 FQNEAQ (reference sequence). V was clipped by 5 bases and J by 5 bases, with 15 bases between them. CDR3 region: CASSGWGGGTEAFF. DNA for the CDR3: TGTGCCAGCAGCGGCTGGGGAGGCGGAACTGAAGCTTTCTTT. Looking up the rest from reference TRBV7-9 and TRBJ1-1 gives the full variable domain: DTGVSQNPRHKITKRGQNVTFRCDPISEHNRLYWYRQTLGQGPEFLTYFQNEAQLEKSRLLSDRFSAERPKGSFSTLEIQRTEQGDSAMYLCASSGWGGGTEAFFGQGTRLTVV.

The rearrangement links TRBV7-2 to TRBJ1-1; 7 bases map to TRBD1. This CDR3 is 13 amino acids long. V was clipped by 6 bases and J by 4 bases; unmatched bases: 5. From germline, CDR1 is SGHTA and CDR2 FQGNSA. CDR3: CASSQDRVTEAFF. The CDR3, as DNA: TGTGCCAGCAGTCAAGACAGGGTCACTGAAGCTTTCTTT.

J is TRBJ2-1 and V is TRBV4-3; D unclear. V was cut by 0 bases and J by 8 bases, with 17 bases left in between. This CDR3 has 16 amino acids. Germline CDR1 is LGHNA and CDR2 is YSLEER. As DNA, the CDR3 is TGCGCCAGCAGCCAAGATGGTAGCCGTAACGGGTATGAGCAGTTCTTC. As protein: CASSQDGSRNGYEQFF.

The CDR3 DNA sequence: TGTGCCAGTAGTATAGCCGTAGTCGGGCCCCCTGACAGCGTCCCAGATACGCAGTATTTT. Its protein is CASSIAVVGPPDSVPDTQYF. The chain links TRBV19 to TRBJ2-3; tentative D call: TRBD1 (5 bases). CDR1 is LNHDA and CDR2 is SQIVND in the germline V gene (reference sequence). Trimming cost V 1 base and J 4 bases, with 27 bases left between them. This CDR3 has 20 amino acids.

The table lists this clone with many counts. The chain links TRBV10-1 to TRBJ2-3; the D gene is possibly TRBD2 (7 bases). The CDR3 loop spans 14 amino acids. Germline V gene data show CDR1 as WNHNN and CDR2 as SYGVQD (reference sequence). Trimming cost V 11 bases and J 5 bases, with 20 bases left between them. CDR3 region: CAGGRGMRVDTQYF. In DNA, the CDR3 is TGCGCCGGGGGGCGGGGGATGAGGGTAGATACGCAGTATTTT.

The chain joins TRBV19 to TRBJ1-1; a possible D gene is TRBD1 (5 bases). CDR3 size: 16 residues. V was pared by 7 bases and J by 4 bases, with 22 bases between. Germline CDR1 is LNHDA and CDR2 is SQIVND (reference sequence). The CDR3 spells CASIDLLVGDRTEAFF. The CDR3 nucleotides read TGTGCCAGTATCGACTTACTTGTAGGGGATCGCACTGAAGCTTTCTTT.

The chain couples TRBV11-2 to TRBJ2-7; tentative D call: TRBD2 (6 bases). From germline, CDR1 is SGHAT and CDR2 FQNNGV. This CDR3 contains 14 residues. With 5 bases removed from V and 4 bases from J, the gap between germline ends came to 15 bases. The CDR3 protein is CASSPAREPYEQYF. The CDR3 DNA is TGTGCCAGCAGCCCCGCCCGGGAGCCTTACGAGCAGTACTTC. The complete variable domain, with remaining parts taken from reference TRBV11-2 and TRBJ2-7, reads EAGVAQSPRYKIIEKRQSVAFWCNPISGHATLYWYQQILGQGPKLLIQFQNNGVVDDSQLPKDRFSAERLKGVDSTLKIQPAKLEDSAVYLCASSPAREPYEQYFGPGTRLTVT.

This clone occurred once. The rearrangement links TRBV7-2 to TRBJ2-2; tentatively, D is TRBD2 (6 bases). Germline CDR1 SGHTA, CDR2 FQGNSA. The ends were cut back, 5 bases at V and 5 bases at J, with 15 bases in the middle. CDR3 length: 15 residues. The CDR3, as DNA: TGTGCCAGCAGCACCCGGGACTTTATAACCGGGGAGCTGTTTTTT. Encoded protein: CASSTRDFITGELFF. The entire variable domain, with the rest obtained from reference TRBV7-2 and TRBJ2-2, is as follows: GAGVSQSPSNKVTEKGKDVELRCDPISGHTALYWYRQSLGQGLEFLIYFQGNSAPDKSGLPSDRFSAERTGGSVSTLTIQRTQQEDSAVYLCASSTRDFITGELFFGEGSRLTVL.

The rearrangement links TRBV5-1 to TRBJ2-2; 10 bases fit TRBD1. The germline V gene has CDR1 SGHRS and CDR2 YFSETQ. V lost 5 bases to trimming and J lost 4 bases; unmatched junction nucleotides: 11. The CDR3 has 17 amino acids. This chain's CDR3 is CASRPSDRGPITGELFF. The CDR3 DNA is TGCGCCAGCAGGCCCTCCGACAGGGGGCCCATCACCGGGGAGCTGTTTTTT.

The genes are TRBV10-3 and TRBJ1-6; perhaps TRBD1 as D (6 bases). V was cut by 0 bases and J by 7 bases, with 16 bases left in between. Germline V gene data show CDR1 as ENHRY and CDR2 as SYGVKD. The CDR3 has 17 residues. CDR3 DNA: TGTGCCATCAGTGAGTCGCCCTCAGGGGACCTCAATTCACCCCTCCACTTT. Residues: CAISESPSGDLNSPLHF.